This T cell receptor beta chain was sequenced in a study of blood T cell repertoires in COVID-19 (dated by TCRdb to 2019 to 2021). For context, the study as a whole: The collaborator samples originated in the United States, Italy and Spain and spanned the acute and convalescent phases of COVID-19. A freely available public database, intended as a resource for researchers studying the immune response to SARS-CoV-2, is where the repertoires were released. The prospective study material was composed of cDNA or gDNA derived from T cells, B-cell-depleted T cells, or PBMCs. Subjects who had been exposed to COVID-19, were actively infected with it, or had recovered from it provided the deeply sampled blood TCRbeta repertoires that made up the dataset. Where available, HLA class I and class II types were obtained from metadata supplied by the sample provider rather than from assay-based typing. Nearly every sample came with metadata listing a de-identified subject ID, COVID-19 status, age in years and sex. Samples came from the ongoing ImmuneRACE study (first 160 participants) plus 1,254 subjects from 6 global collaborators. Study-wide findings and limitations: The amount of clinical and demographic metadata varied by source and participant and was provided uncurated.

TCRbeta CDR3 regions were amplified from genomic DNA using the immunoSEQ Assay, a bias-controlled multiplex PCR. The study's own analysis went as follows. Nucleated cell counts per sample were estimated from amplification of reference gene primers within the assay. To quantify the absolute abundance of each unique TCRbeta CDR3 rearrangement, sequence reads were collapsed and filtered. For each sample, productive Simpson clonality was calculated as the square root of Simpson's diversity index across productive rearrangements. Not all clones reach the TCRdb copy of this immuneACCESS table, which keeps in-frame sequences only. Checked studies attribute under half of the gap to unresolved V genes and leave the rest unexplained. V and J calls and clone size come straight from that table; D and trimming were deduced from the DNA. The sample profile shows 150,000 to 200,000 clones; around nine tenths of them were found once. The ten biggest clones cover about 0.6% of the sample.

One collaborating source in Seattle enrolled patients while the patients were actively infected and followed the patients over time throughout the course of disease. Collaborating institutions collected whole blood in K2EDTA tubes following their own protocols. For TCRbeta analysis, collaborator samples were shipped as frozen whole blood, as isolated PBMCs, or as DNA extracted from either sample type. Relative to germline, V is 5 bases shorter and J is 3 bases shorter, with 8 bases between their ends. According to the germline V gene, CDR1 reads SGHTA and CDR2 reads FQGTGA. The CDR3 goes from the cysteine to the phenylalanine over 13 residues. Left in the record is the CDR3 DNA by itself, 39 bases read in frame from the first base. In its sample, this clone was seen a few times. Its antigen is not yet known. It has no much larger one-base neighbor in the sample; base qualities were not kept.

Recombination connected TRBV7-3 to TRBJ1-5; a confident D gene designation cannot be given. Sequencing was done on a sample of peripheral blood. This sequence originates from a man in his fifties or sixties with COVID-19, enrolled during active disease. The DNA sequence is TGTGCCAGCAGCGCAGCGGCCAATCAGCCCCAGCATTTT. This codes for CASSAAANQPQHF.